These 20 T cell receptor beta chains share one sample of origin, sequenced in a study of human T cells and chemical hapten exposure. Time point reported: patch test 1, 2 weeks after DPC sensitization. Treatment here: therapeutic diphenylcyclopropenone sensitization with weekly scalp DPC. Blood, whole and unfractionated, served as the source for total RNA extraction. TCRdb re-called the RACE reads through MiXCR, storing one row per CDR3 protein. The repertoire holds 40,000 to 50,000 distinct CDR3 sequences, with about 4.2% as singletons. Sequences were derived from whole blood, sampled in connection with sensitization to the hapten diphenylcyclopropenone (DPC). These receptors were obtained from a man between 50 and 59 years old with alopecia areata. Some clones in this sample may be carry-over from other donors' samples.

This clonotype is labeled as medium-sized. J is TRBJ2-1 and V is TRBV29-1; D is possibly TRBD1 (6 bases). The germline V and J ends were trimmed by 4 bases and 8 bases, with 15 bases remaining between them. CDR3 length equals 13 residues. Germline CDR1 is SQVTM and CDR2 is ANQGSEA. The CDR3 loop is CSVAGAGEYEQFF. The CDR3 nucleotides read TGCAGCGTTGCTGGGGCAGGGGAGTATGAGCAGTTCTTC.

This clonotype was detected many times. The chain joins TRBV12-3 or TRBV12-4 to TRBJ1-4, with D unresolved. V was trimmed by 3 bases and J by 6 bases, leaving 5 bases between them. The CDR3 contains 12 residues. The CDR3 sequence is CASSFPDEKLFF. The CDR3 DNA follows: TGTGCCAGCAGTTTCCCGGATGAAAAACTGTTTTTT.

This clonotype came up many times. V is TRBV20-1 and J is TRBJ2-1, with 9 nucleotides matching TRBD2. The J segment lost 8 bases and the V segment lost 0 bases, leaving 5 bases of the junction unmatched. Germline loops: CDR1 DFQATT, CDR2 SNEGSKA (reference sequence). The CDR3 has 14 residues. CDR3 nucleotides: TGCAGTGCTAGAGATTCGCTAGCGGGATATGAGCAGTTCTTC. Amino acids: CSARDSLAGYEQFF.

This clonotype showed up many times. The V and J genes are TRBV5-1 and TRBJ2-1; D possibly matches TRBD1 or TRBD2 (5 bases each). In germline, CDR1 is SGHRS, CDR2 YFSETQ. CDR3 length: 15 amino acids. The V end was cut by 5 bases, the J end by 7 bases, with 19 bases between. The CDR3 here is CASSPGTQVGNEQFF. For the CDR3, the DNA is TGCGCCAGCAGTCCCGGGACCCAGGTTGGGAATGAGCAGTTCTTC.

This clonotype was found many times. J is TRBJ1-5 and V is TRBV20-1, with D possibly TRBD1 on 6 matching bases. Germline values: CDR1 DFQATT, CDR2 SNEGSKA (reference sequence). V shed 0 bases and J shed 2 bases, with 14 bases lying between them. The length of the CDR3 is 16 residues. The CDR3 spells CSARDWGQEGNQPQHF. As DNA, the CDR3 is TGCAGTGCTAGAGATTGGGGGCAGGAGGGCAATCAGCCCCAGCATTTT.

This clonotype was counted at least ten times. The chain employs TRBV18 and TRBJ2-2, with unresolved D. The V gene's germline CDR1 is KGHSH and CDR2 LQKENI. Trimming removed 5 bases at V and 2 bases at J, with 9 bases between. The CDR3 consists of 14 residues. CDR3: CASSSGSNTGELFF. DNA for the CDR3: TGTGCCAGCTCATCCGGATCAAACACCGGGGAGCTGTTTTTT.

This clonotype was observed many times. This sequence joins TRBV6-5 and TRBJ2-3; no firm D call. Trimming shortened V by 4 bases and J by 0 bases, and 14 bases separated the two germline ends. The germline V gene has CDR1 MNHEY and CDR2 SVGAGI. The CDR3 totals 16 residues. The CDR3 coding sequence is TGTGCCAGCAGTTCCTCGTTTGCGACTAGCACAGATACGCAGTATTTT. Translation gives CASSSSFATSTDTQYF.

CDR3 sequence: CASSFGDRELNTEAFF. In DNA form, the CDR3 reads TGTGCCAGCAGTTTTGGGGACAGAGAACTCAACACTGAAGCTTTCTTT. This chain connects TRBV28 to TRBJ1-1; 7 bases line up with TRBD1. Trimming removed 3 bases from V and 2 bases from J; junction bases left unmatched: 9. This CDR3 region has 16 residues. Germline values: CDR1 MDHEN, CDR2 SYDVKM. The complete variable domain, with remaining parts taken from reference TRBV28 and TRBJ1-1, reads DVKVTQSSRYLVKRTGEKVFLECVQDMDHENMFWYRQDPGLGLRLIYFSYDVKMKEKGDIPEGYSVSREKKERFSLILESASTNQTSMYLCASSFGDRELNTEAFFGQGTRLTVV.

Ten or more counts support this clonotype. This chain links TRBV5-1 with TRBJ2-7, with D tentatively TRBD2 (5 bases). Germline CDR1 and CDR2: SGHRS and YFSETQ. The CDR3 contains 15 residues. The V gene lost 2 bases and the J gene lost 6 bases, with 18 bases spanning the gap. The CDR3 DNA is TGCGCCAGCAGCTTAGACGGGGATCCGATCCGCGAGCAGTACTTC. Translated: CASSLDGDPIREQYF. The full variable domain, its missing parts supplied by reference TRBV5-1 and TRBJ2-7, is KAGVTQTPRYLIKTRGQQVTLSCSPISGHRSVSWYQQTPGQGLQFLFEYFSETQRNKGNFPGRFSGRQFSNSRSEMNVSTLELGDSALYLCASSLDGDPIREQYFGPGTRLTVT.

This clonotype was detected many times. The chain employs TRBV7-9 and TRBJ2-5, with D tentatively TRBD1 or TRBD2 (5 bases each). Germline assignment: CDR1 SEHNR and CDR2 FQNEAQ (reference sequence). Trimming stripped 6 bases from V and 4 bases from J, with 15 bases between. The CDR3 is 14 amino acids. This CDR3 is CASSGTSRAETQYF. CDR3 DNA: TGTGCCAGCAGTGGGACCTCGAGGGCAGAGACCCAGTACTTC.

This clonotype turned up a few times. The rearrangement uses TRBV20-1 and TRBJ2-1, with 9 bases that match TRBD2. Trimming cost V 6 bases and J 7 bases; bases outside gene matches: 10. Germline lookup yields CDR1 DFQATT and CDR2 SNEGSKA (reference sequence). The CDR3 contains 14 residues. The CDR3: CSATIAGVSNEQFF. CDR3 in DNA: TGCAGTGCAACCATAGCGGGAGTTAGTAATGAGCAGTTCTTC.

This clonotype was found many times. The rearrangement links TRBV24-1 to TRBJ2-7; tentatively, D is TRBD1 (6 bases). Looked up from germline, CDR1 is KGHDR and CDR2 is SFDVKD. The germline V and J ends were trimmed by 7 bases and 2 bases, with 26 bases remaining between them. This CDR3 region has 18 residues. The CDR3 DNA reads as TGTGCCACCAGCCCGATAATCCGACAGGAGCCATACCCCTACGAGCAGTACTTC. This gives the protein CATSPIIRQEPYPYEQYF.

This clonotype was seen ten or more times. In DNA, the CDR3 is TGTGCCAGCAGTTACTCGGGGACTCGCTATGGCTACACCTTC. It yields the protein CASSYSGTRYGYTF. The rearrangement links TRBV6-2 or TRBV6-3 to TRBJ1-2; D may be TRBD1 (5 bases). Trimming took 0 bases from V and 4 from J, leaving 9 bases between them. Germline CDR1 and CDR2: MNHEY and SVGEGT. The CDR3 extends over 14 amino acids.

In this sample, this clonotype turned up many times. The chain recombines TRBV11-2 with TRBJ2-7, with D perhaps matching TRBD1 (6 bases). The CDR3 consists of 15 residues. The V end lost 3 bases, the J end lost 2 bases, and 14 bases lay between the germline ends. Looked up from germline, CDR1 is SGHAT and CDR2 is FQNNGV. CDR3 coding DNA: TGTGCCAGCAGCTTTAACAGGGTTTCGACCTACGAGCAGTACTTC. It specifies CASSFNRVSTYEQYF.

This clonotype occurred many times. This chain links TRBV20-1 with TRBJ2-1; 11 nucleotides match TRBD2. J was trimmed by 8 bases and V by 7 bases; bases with no gene match: 10. The CDR3 consists of 14 residues. Germline CDR1 is DFQATT and CDR2 is SNEGSKA (reference sequence). CDR3 protein: CSGVLAGVGDEQFF. DNA for the CDR3: TGCAGTGGAGTACTAGCGGGAGTTGGGGATGAGCAGTTCTTC.

This clonotype occurred many times. The chain uses TRBV25-1 and TRBJ1-1, with 9 bases lining up with TRBD1. V trimming: 8 bases; J trimming: 3 bases; junction bases outside the gene matches: 4. The CDR3 loop spans 13 amino acids. Per the germline V gene, CDR1 is MGHDK and CDR2 is SYGVNS. CDR3 nucleotides: TGTGCCAGCGCCAGGACAGGGGACACTGAAGCTTTCTTT. It specifies CASARTGDTEAFF.

This clonotype was counted many times. The V gene is TRBV27, the J gene TRBJ1-3; 7 bases map to TRBD1. The germline V gene encodes CDR1 MNHEY and CDR2 SMNVEV (reference sequence). The CDR3 runs to 15 residues. Unmatched junction bases numbered 3, after V lost 0 bases and J lost 4 bases. This CDR3 reads CASSLSRGGGNTIYF. CDR3 bases: TGTGCCAGCAGTTTATCGAGAGGGGGCGGAAACACCATATATTTT.

The CDR3 DNA reads TGCGCCAGCAGCACAACAGGGGGCACCTACAATGAGCAGTTCTTC. This sequence encodes CASSTTGGTYNEQFF. The chain combines TRBV5-1 with TRBJ2-1, with 9 bases identical to TRBD1. The germline V gene has CDR1 SGHRS and CDR2 YFSETQ. The CDR3 totals 15 residues. Trimming removed 4 bases from V and 2 bases from J; junction bases left unmatched: 4.

This clonotype was seen more than once but under ten times. V usage is TRBV10-3 and J usage is TRBJ1-1; a weak D match, TRBD1 (6 bases). CDR1 and CDR2 (germline): ENHRY, SYGVKD. The CDR3 is 13 residues long. Between the trimmed V and J ends, which lost 7 bases and 3 bases, there was a span of 12 bases. The CDR3 loop reads CAITKSGDTEAFF. CDR3 in DNA: TGTGCCATCACCAAGTCAGGGGACACTGAAGCTTTCTTT.

This clonotype was counted many times. This rearrangement joins TRBV27 to TRBJ2-5; 9 bases fit TRBD2. Germline V CDR1 and CDR2: MNHEY, SMNVEV (reference sequence). V lost 6 bases and J lost 5; bases outside the gene matches: 7. CDR3 length: 14 amino acids. CDR3 sequence reads: CASSFSGRLETQYF. CDR3 nucleotides: TGTGCCAGCAGCTTTAGCGGGAGATTGGAGACCCAGTACTTC.